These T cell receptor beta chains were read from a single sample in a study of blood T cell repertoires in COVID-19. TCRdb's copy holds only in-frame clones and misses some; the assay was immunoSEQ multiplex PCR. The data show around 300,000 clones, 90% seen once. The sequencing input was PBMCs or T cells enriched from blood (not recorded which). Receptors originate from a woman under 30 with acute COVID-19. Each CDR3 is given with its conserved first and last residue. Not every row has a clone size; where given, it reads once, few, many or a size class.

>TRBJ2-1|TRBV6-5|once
CASSYRDRGDNEQFF
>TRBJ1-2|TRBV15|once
CATSRDQGRQGYGYTF
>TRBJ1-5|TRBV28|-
CASSSPTGGLNQPQHF
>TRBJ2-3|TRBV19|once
CASGGQGADTQYF
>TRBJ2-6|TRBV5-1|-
CASSLRGPTLSGANVLTF
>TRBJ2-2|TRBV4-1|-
CASSPWDSLNTGELFF
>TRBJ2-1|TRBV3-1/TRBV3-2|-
CASSQDRASGYNEQFF
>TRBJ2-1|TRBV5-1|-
CASSEGDSYNEQFF
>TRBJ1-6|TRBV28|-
CASRNTGHNSPLHF
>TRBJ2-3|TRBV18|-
CASSARNLAGGAPDTQYF
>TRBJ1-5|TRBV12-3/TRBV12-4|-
CASSLQGVGAQHF
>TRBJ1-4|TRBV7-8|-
CASSLVGEKLFF
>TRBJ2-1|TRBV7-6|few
CASSLAPSGGANEQFF
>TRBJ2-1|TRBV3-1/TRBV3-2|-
CASSRRLADTYNEQFF
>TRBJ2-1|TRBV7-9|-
CASSHSPAGGWEQFF
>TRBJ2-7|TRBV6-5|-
CASTPGGGIFEQYF
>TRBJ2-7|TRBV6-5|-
CASSTGTGFHEQYF
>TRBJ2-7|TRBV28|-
CASSYYSHYEQYF
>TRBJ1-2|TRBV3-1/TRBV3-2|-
CASSQELYSGYTF
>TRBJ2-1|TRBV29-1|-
CSVGGVRRTRNEQFF
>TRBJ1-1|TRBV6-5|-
CASSSQGLRNTEAFF
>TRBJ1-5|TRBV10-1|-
CASSDGDSNQPQHF
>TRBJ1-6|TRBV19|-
CASRRTGGDNSPLHF
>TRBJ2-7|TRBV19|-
CASSGGSRLAQSSYEQYF